The source of this T cell receptor beta chain is a study of T cell responses to AZD1222 COVID-19 vaccine. Overall study results and limits: The span of vaccine-associated CD4 TCRs extended across spike, with dominance at 160-218 and 743-854. Donors were mostly white British, more females; clonal diversity possibly underestimated.

Repertoires were generated with immunoSEQ multiplex PCR, while TCRdb's copy carries only in-frame clones and drops some. The sample has about 150,000 clones, around 87% seen once. Trimming pared 1 base from V and 9 bases from J, leaving 7 bases between. CDR3 length equals 12 residues. CDR1 is LNHDA and CDR2 is SQIVND in the germline V gene (reference sequence). This clone has ten or more counts. Its matching antigen is unknown. This clonotype was sampled from an adult who received the AZD1222 COVID-19 vaccine. The sample in question was peripheral blood, obtained 28 days after the second AZD1222 dose. V gene TRBV19 combines with J gene TRBJ2-1; D ambiguous. The CDR3 loop is CASSIGALEQFF. Here the CDR3 DNA reads TGTGCCAGTAGTATAGGGGCCCTTGAGCAGTTCTTC.